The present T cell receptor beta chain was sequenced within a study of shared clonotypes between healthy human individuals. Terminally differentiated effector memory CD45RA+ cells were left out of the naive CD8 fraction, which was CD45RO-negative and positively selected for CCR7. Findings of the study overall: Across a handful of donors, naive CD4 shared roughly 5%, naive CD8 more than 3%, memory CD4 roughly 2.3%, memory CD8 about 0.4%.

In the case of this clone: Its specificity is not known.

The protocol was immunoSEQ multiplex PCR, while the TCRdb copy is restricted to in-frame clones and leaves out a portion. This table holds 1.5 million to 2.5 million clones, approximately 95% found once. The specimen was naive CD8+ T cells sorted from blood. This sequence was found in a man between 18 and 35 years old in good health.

DNA of the CDR3: TGTGCCTGGAGTGTACTTGGGGCGGACGAGCAGTACTTC. Amino acids: CAWSVLGADEQYF. This chain uses TRBV30 with TRBJ2-7; TRBD1 might be the D (5 bases). The CDR3 loop spans 13 amino acids. Germline V gene lookup returns CDR1 GTSNPN and CDR2 SVGIG (reference sequence). V lost 0 bases and J lost 5, with 11 bases in between.